The text below deals with one T cell receptor (beta chain). From germline, CDR1 is SEHNR and CDR2 FQNEAQ (reference sequence). The J segment lost 3 bases and the V segment lost 5 bases, leaving 9 bases of the junction unmatched. CDR3 length equals 17 residues. The data are from a study of T cell repertoires in cytomegalovirus infection. TCRdb redid the calling of the reads with MiXCR, one entry per CDR3 protein. The table records about 490,000 distinct CDR3 sequences, approximately 15% of them present only once. The chain has TRBV7-9 and TRBJ1-5; 11 bases agree with TRBD1. The material sequenced was CD8+ T cells from PBMCs. The sequence was collected from a human donor in good health (CMV status not recorded). Some clones in this sample may be carry-over from other donors' samples. CDR3 sequence: CASSPTGTGGFNQPQHF. CDR3 nucleotide sequence: TGTGCCAGCAGCCCCACCGGGACAGGGGGTTTCAATCAGCCCCAGCATTTT. Full variable domain (outside the CDR3, taken from reference TRBV7-9 and TRBJ1-5): DTGVSQNPRHKITKRGQNVTFRCDPISEHNRLYWYRQTLGQGPEFLTYFQNEAQLEKSRLLSDRFSAERPKGSFSTLEIQRTEQGDSAMYLCASSPTGTGGFNQPQHFGDGTRLSIL.